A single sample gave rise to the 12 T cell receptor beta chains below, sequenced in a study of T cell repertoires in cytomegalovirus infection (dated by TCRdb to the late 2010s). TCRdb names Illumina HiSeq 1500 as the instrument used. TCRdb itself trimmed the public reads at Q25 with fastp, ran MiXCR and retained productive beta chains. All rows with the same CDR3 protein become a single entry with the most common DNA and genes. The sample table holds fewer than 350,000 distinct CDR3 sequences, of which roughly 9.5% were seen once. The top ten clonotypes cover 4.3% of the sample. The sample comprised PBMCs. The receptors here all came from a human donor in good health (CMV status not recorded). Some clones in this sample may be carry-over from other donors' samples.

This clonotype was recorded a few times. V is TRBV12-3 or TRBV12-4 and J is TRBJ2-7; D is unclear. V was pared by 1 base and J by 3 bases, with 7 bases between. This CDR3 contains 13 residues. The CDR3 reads CASSLGFIYEQYF. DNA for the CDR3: TGTGCCAGCAGTTTAGGATTTATCTACGAGCAGTACTTC.

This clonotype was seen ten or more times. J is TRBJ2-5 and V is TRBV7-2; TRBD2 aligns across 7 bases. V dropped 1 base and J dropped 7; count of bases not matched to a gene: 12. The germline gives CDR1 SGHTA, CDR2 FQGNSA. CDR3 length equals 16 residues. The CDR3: CASSLGVGGVAGTQYF. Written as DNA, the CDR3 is TGTGCCAGCAGCTTAGGAGTGGGGGGGGTTGCAGGGACCCAGTACTTC.

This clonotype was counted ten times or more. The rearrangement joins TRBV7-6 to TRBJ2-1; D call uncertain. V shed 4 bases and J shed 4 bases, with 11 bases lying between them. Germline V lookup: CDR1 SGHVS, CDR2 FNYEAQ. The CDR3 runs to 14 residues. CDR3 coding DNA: TGTGCCAGCAGCTCCCGGGCGGTTTACAATGAGCAGTTCTTC. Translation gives CASSSRAVYNEQFF.

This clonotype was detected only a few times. For the CDR3, the DNA is TGTGCCAGCAGCCCCCCCGTGATAGCGGGACCGACCTACAATGAGCAGTTCTTC. Translating it yields CASSPPVIAGPTYNEQFF. The genes are TRBV7-6 and TRBJ2-1, with 8 bases aligning to TRBD2. V trimming: 5 bases; J trimming: 2 bases; junction bases outside the gene matches: 14. There are 18 residues in the CDR3. Per germline, CDR1 SGHVS and CDR2 FNYEAQ.

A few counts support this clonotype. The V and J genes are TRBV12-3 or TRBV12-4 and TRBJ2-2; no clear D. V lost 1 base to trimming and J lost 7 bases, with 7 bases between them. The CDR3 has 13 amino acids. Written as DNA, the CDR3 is TGTGCCAGCAGTTTAGGGGTTTTCGGGGAGCTGTTTTTT. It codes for CASSLGVFGELFF.

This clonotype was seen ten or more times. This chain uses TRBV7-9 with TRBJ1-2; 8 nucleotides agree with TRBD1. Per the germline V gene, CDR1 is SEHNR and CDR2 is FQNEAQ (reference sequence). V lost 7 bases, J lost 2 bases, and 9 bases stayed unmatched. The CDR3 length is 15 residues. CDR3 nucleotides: TGTGCCAGCACCCCCCCCTCAGGGGGCAACTATGGCTACACCTTC. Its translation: CASTPPSGGNYGYTF.

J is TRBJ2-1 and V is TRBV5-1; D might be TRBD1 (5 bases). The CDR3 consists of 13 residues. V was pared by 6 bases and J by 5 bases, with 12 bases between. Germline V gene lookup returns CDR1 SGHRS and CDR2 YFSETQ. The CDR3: CASNPDNHNEQFF. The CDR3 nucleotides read TGCGCCAGCAACCCGGACAATCACAATGAGCAGTTCTTC.

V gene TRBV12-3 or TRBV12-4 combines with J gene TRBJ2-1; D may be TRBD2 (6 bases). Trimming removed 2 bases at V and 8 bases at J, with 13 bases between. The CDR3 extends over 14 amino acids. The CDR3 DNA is TGTGCCAGCAGTTTATCCGGGAGTTCGGATGAGCAGTTCTTC. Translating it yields CASSLSGSSDEQFF.

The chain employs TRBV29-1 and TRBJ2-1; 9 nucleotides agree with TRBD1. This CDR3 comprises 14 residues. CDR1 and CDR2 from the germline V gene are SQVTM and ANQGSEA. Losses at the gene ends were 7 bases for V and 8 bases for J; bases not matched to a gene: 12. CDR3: CSADRDREPHEQFF. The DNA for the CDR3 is TGCAGCGCCGACCGGGACAGGGAACCACATGAGCAGTTCTTC.

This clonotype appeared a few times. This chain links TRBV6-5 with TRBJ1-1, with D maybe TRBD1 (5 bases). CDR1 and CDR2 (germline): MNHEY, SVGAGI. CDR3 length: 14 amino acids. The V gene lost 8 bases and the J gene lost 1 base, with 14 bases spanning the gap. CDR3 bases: TGTGCCAGCGGTTTAGGGGTATGGAACACTGAAGCTTTCTTT. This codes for CASGLGVWNTEAFF.

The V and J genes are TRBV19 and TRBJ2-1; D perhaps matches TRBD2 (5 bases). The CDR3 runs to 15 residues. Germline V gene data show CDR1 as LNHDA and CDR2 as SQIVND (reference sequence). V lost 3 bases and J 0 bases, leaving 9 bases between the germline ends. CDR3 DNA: TGTGCCAGTAGTATTCTGGGGAGCTCCTACAATGAGCAGTTCTTC. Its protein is CASSILGSSYNEQFF.

The chain's CDR3 is CASSLISGVGTEAFF. CDR3 DNA sequence: TGTGCCAGCAGCCTAATCTCAGGGGTTGGCACTGAAGCTTTCTTT. This chain uses TRBV3-1 with TRBJ1-1; maybe TRBD1 (6 bases). Germline assignment: CDR1 LGHDT and CDR2 YNNKEL (reference sequence). The V gene lost 4 bases and the J gene lost 4 bases, with 16 bases spanning the gap. This CDR3 region has 15 residues.